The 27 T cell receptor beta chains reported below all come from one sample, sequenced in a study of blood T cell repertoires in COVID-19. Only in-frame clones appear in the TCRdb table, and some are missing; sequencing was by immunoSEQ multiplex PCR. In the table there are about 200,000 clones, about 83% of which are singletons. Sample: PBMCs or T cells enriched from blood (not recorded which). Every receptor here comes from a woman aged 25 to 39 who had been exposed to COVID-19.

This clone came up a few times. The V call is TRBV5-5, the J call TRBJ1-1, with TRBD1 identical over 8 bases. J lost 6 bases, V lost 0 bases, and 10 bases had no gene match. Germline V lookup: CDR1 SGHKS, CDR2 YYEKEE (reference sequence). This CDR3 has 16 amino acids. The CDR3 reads CASSLAPGQGRPEAFF. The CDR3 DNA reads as TGTGCCAGCAGCTTGGCCCCCGGACAGGGCCGTCCTGAAGCTTTCTTT.

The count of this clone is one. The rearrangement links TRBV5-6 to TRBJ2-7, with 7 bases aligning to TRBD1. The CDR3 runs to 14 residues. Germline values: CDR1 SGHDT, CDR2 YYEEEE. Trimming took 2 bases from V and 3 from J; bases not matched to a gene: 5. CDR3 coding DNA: TGTGCCAGCAGCTTCCGGGACAGCCTCTACGAGCAGTACTTC. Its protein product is CASSFRDSLYEQYF.

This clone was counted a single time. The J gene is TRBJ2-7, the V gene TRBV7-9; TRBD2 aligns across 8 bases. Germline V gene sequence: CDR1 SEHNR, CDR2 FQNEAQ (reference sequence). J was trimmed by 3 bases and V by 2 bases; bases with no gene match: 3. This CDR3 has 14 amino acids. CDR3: CASSLTLAVYEQYF. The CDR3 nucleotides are TGTGCCAGCAGCTTAACACTAGCGGTCTACGAGCAGTACTTC.

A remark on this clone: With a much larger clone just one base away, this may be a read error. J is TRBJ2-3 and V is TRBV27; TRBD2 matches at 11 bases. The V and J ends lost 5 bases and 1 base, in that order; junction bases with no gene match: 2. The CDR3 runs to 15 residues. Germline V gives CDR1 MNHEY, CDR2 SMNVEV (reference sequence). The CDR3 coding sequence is TGTGCCAGCAGTCAACTAGCGGGGGGCACAGATACGCAGTATTTT. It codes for CASSQLAGGTDTQYF.

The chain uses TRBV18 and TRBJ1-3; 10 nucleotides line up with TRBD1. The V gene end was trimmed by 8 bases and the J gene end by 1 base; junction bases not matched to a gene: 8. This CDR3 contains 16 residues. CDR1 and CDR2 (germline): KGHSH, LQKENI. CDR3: CASTQGQGGSGNTIYF. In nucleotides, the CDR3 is TGTGCCAGCACCCAAGGACAGGGGGGATCTGGAAACACCATATATTTT.

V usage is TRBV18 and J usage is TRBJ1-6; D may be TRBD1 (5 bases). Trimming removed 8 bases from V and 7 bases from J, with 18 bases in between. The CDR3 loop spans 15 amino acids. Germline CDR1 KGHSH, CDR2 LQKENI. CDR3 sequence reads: CASTALKTDNSPLHF. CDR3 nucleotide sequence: TGTGCCAGCACCGCACTCAAGACAGACAATTCACCCCTCCACTTT. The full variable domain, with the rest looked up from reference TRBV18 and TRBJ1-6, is NAGVMQNPRHLVRRRGQEARLRCSPMKGHSHVYWYRQLPEEGLKFMVYLQKENIIDESGMPKERFSAEFPKEGPSILRIQQVVRGDSAAYFCASTALKTDNSPLHFGNGTRLTVT.

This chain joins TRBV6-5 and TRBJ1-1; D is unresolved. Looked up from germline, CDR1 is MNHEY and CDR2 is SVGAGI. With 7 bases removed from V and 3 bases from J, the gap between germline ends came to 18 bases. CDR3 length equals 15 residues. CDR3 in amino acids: CASNSARGRDTEAFF. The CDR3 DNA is TGTGCCAGCAACAGCGCCCGGGGTAGGGACACTGAAGCTTTCTTT.

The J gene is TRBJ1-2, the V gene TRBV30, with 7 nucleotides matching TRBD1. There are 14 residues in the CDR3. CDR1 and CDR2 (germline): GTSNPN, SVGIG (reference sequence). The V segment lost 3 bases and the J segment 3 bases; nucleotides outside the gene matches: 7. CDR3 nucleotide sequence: TGTGCCTGGAGCATTCAGGGGGGAGACTATGGCTACACCTTC. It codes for CAWSIQGGDYGYTF. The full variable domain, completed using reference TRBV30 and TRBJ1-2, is SQTIHQWPATLVQPVGSPLSLECTVEGTSNPNLYWYRQAAGRGLQLLFYSVGIGQISSEVPQNLSASRPQDRQFILSSKKLLLSDSGFYLCAWSIQGGDYGYTFGSGTRLTVV.

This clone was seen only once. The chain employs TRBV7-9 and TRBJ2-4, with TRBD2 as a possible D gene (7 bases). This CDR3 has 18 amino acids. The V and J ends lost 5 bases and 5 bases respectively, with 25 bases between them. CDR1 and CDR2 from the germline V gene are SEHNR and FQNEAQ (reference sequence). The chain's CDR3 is CASSPTTGLRQDQNIQYF. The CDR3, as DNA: TGTGCCAGCAGCCCCACTACGGGACTAAGACAGGACCAAAACATTCAGTACTTC.

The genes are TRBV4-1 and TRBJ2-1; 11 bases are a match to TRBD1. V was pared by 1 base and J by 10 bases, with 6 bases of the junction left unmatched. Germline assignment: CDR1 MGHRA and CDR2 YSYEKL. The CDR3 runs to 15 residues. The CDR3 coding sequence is TGCGCCAGCAGCCAAGGTGGGACAGGGGGTTGGGAGCAGTTCTTC. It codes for CASSQGGTGGWEQFF.

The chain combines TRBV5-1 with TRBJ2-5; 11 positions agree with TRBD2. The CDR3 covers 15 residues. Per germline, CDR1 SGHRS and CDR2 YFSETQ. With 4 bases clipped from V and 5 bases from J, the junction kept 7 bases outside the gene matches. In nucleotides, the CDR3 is TGCGCCAGCAGCCTACTAGGACTAGCGGGCGAGACCCAGTACTTC. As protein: CASSLLGLAGETQYF.

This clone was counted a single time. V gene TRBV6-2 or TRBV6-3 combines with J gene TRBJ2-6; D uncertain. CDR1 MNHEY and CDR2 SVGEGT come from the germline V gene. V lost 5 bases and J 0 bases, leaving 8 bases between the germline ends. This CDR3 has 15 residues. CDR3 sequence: CASSLYFSGANVLTF. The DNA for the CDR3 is TGTGCCAGCAGTCTTTATTTCTCTGGGGCCAACGTCCTGACTTTC.

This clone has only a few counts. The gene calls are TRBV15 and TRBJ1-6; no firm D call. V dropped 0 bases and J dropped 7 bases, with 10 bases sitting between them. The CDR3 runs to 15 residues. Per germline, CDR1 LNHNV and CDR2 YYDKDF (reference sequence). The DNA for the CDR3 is TGTGCCACCAGCAGAGATCGGCAGGCGAATTCACCCCTCCACTTT. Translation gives CATSRDRQANSPLHF.

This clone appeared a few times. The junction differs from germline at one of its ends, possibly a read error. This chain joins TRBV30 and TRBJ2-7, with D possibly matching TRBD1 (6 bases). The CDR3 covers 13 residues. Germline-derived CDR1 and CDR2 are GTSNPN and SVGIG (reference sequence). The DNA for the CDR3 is TGTGCCTGGAGTCCCTCCCCGGCGGACAGCCCCCTCTTC. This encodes CAWSPSPADSPLF.

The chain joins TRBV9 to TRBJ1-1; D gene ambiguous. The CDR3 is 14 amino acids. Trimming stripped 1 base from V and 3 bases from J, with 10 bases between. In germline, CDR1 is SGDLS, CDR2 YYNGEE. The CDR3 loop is CASSVSTSHTEAFF. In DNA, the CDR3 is TGTGCCAGCAGCGTATCGACATCCCACACTGAAGCTTTCTTT.

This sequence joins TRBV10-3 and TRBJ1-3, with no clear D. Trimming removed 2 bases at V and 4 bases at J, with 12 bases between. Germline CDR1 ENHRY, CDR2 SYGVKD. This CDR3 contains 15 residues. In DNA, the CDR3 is TGTGCCATCAGTGAGGGGCAAACAAACGGAAACACCATATATTTT. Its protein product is CAISEGQTNGNTIYF.

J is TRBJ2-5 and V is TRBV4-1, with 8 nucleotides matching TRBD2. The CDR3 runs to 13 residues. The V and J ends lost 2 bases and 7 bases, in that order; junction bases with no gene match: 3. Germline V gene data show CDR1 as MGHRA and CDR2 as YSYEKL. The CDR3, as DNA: TGCGCCAGCAGCCAATACCTAGCGGGGACCCAGTACTTC. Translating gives CASSQYLAGTQYF.

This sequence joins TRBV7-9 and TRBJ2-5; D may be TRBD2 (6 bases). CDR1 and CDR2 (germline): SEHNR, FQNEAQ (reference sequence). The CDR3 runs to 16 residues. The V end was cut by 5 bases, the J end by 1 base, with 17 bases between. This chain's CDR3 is CASSISRGSIQETQYF. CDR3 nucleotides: TGTGCCAGCAGCATTAGTCGGGGGTCGATCCAAGAGACCCAGTACTTC.

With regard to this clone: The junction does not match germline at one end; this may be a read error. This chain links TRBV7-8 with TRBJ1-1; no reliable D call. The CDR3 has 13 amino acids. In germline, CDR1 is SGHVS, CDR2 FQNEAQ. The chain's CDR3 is CASSPREETGAFF. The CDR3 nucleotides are TGTGCCAGCAGCCCAAGAGAGGAGACTGGAGCTTTCTTT.

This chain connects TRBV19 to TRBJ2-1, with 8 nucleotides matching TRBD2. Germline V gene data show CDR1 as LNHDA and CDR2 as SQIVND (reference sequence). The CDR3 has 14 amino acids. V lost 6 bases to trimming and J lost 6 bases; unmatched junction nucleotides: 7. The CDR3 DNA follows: TGTGCCAGTAGCCGTGCGGGGGGCAGCAATGAGCAGTTCTTC. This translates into CASSRAGGSNEQFF.

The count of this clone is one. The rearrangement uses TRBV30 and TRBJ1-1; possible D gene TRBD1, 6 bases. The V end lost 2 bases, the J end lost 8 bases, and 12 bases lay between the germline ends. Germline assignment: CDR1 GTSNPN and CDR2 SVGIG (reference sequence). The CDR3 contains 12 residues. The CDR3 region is CAWSPWTDEAFF. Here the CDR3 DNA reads TGTGCCTGGAGTCCCTGGACAGACGAAGCTTTCTTT. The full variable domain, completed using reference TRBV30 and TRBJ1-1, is SQTIHQWPATLVQPVGSPLSLECTVEGTSNPNLYWYRQAAGRGLQLLFYSVGIGQISSEVPQNLSASRPQDRQFILSSKKLLLSDSGFYLCAWSPWTDEAFFGQGTRLTVV.

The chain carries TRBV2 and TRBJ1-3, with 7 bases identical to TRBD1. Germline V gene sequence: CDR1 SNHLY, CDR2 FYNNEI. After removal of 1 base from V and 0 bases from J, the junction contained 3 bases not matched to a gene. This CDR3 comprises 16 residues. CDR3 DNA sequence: TGTGCCAGCAGTGAAGAGGGGGCCAGCTCTGGAAACACCATATATTTT. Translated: CASSEEGASSGNTIYF.

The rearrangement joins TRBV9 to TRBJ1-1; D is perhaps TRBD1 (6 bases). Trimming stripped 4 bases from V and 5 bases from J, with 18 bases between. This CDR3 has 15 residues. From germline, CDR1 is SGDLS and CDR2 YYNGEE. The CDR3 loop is CASSPSGGGGTEAFF. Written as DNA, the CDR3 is TGTGCCAGCAGCCCCTCCGGGGGGGGCGGGACTGAAGCTTTCTTT.

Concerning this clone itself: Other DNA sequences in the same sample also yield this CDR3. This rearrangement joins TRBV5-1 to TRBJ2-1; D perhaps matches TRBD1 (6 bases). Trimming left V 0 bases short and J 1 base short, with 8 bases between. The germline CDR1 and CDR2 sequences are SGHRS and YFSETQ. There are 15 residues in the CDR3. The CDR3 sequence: CASSLEGGSYNEQFF. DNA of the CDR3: TGCGCCAGCAGCTTGGAAGGGGGATCCTACAATGAGCAGTTCTTC.

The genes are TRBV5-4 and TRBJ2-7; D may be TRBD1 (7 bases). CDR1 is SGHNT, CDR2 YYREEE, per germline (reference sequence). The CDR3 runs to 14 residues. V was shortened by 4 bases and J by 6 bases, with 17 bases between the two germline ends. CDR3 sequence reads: CASSPQGDGGEQYF. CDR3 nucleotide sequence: TGTGCCAGCAGCCCCCAGGGGGACGGGGGCGAGCAGTACTTC.

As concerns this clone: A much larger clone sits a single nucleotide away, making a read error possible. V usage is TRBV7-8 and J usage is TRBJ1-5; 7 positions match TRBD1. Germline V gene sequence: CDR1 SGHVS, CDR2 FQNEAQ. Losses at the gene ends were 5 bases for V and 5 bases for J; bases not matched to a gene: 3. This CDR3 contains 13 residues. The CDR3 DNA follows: TGTGCCAGCAGCGGAACAGGGGATCAGCCCCAGCATTTT. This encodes CASSGTGDQPQHF.

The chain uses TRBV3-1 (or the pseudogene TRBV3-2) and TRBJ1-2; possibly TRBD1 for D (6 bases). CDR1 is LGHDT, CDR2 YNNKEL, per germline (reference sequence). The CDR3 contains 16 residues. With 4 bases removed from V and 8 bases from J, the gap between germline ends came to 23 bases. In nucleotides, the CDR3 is TGTGCCAGCAGCCCCCAGAGTTATGGGGGGGCGGAAGGCTACACCTTC. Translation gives CASSPQSYGGAEGYTF.